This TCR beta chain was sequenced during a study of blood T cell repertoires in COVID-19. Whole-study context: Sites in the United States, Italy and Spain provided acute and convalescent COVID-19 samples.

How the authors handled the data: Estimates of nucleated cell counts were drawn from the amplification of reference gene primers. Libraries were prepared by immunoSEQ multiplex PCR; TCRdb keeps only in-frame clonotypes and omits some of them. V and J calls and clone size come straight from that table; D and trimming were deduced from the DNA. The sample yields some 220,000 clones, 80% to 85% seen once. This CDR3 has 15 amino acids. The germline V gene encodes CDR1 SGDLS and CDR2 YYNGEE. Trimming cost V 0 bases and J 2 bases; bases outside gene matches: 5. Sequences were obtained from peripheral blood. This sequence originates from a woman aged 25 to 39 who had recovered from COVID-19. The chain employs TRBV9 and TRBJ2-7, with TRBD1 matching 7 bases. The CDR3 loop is CASSVGFQGAYEQYF. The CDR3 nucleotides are TGTGCCAGCAGCGTAGGTTTCCAGGGGGCCTACGAGCAGTACTTC.